The next 13 T cell receptor beta chains were all read from a single sample in a study of T cell clones after liver transplantation. Some clones are missing from TCRdb's copy, which holds only in-frame ones; the method was immunoSEQ multiplex PCR. The repertoire includes more than 95,000 clones, approximately 78% of them detected once, and 0.85% to 1% sits in the top ten. The specimen comprised CD4+ T cells from blood, sampled before liver transplant. These receptors were taken from a human donor who received a liver transplant.

The CDR3 bases are TGTGCCAGCAGCTTAACGGGACTAGTATCAGATACGCAGTATTTT. Protein product: CASSLTGLVSDTQYF. J is TRBJ2-3 and V is TRBV7-3; 8 nucleotides align to TRBD2. Germline values: CDR1 SGHTA, CDR2 FQGTGA. The V gene end was trimmed by 0 bases and the J gene end by 4 bases; junction bases not matched to a gene: 3. This CDR3 region has 15 residues.

The chain employs TRBV21-1 and TRBJ1-5. TRBV21-1 is an annotated pseudogene. This CDR3 is 15 amino acids long. The CDR3, as DNA: TGTGCCAGCAGCCCCGAGCGAGGGTCCAATCAGCCCCAGCATTTT. Amino acids: CASSPERGSNQPQHF.

This clone was seen a single time. The gene calls are TRBV11-2 and TRBJ1-1; D unclear. V lost 5 bases and J lost 1, with 14 bases in between. Germline V gives CDR1 SGHAT, CDR2 FQNNGV. This CDR3 is built from 15 residues. CDR3 amino acids: CASSPAGRGNTEAFF. CDR3 DNA sequence: TGTGCCAGCAGCCCCGCGGGTCGGGGGAACACTGAAGCTTTCTTT.

This clone was detected once. The chain is built from TRBV6-1 and TRBJ1-1, with D tentatively TRBD1 (5 bases). In germline, CDR1 is MNHNS, CDR2 SASEGT. The CDR3 has 15 residues. V was shortened by 6 bases and J by 8 bases, with 22 bases between the two germline ends. The CDR3 sequence is CASSPSGRSTLEAFF. CDR3 sequence (DNA): TGTGCCAGCAGCCCTTCGGGGCGGAGCACCTTGGAAGCTTTCTTT.

V usage is TRBV19 and J usage is TRBJ2-2; TRBD1 is a possible D gene (6 bases). Trimming removed 7 bases from V and 5 bases from J, with 23 bases in between. The germline V gene encodes CDR1 LNHDA and CDR2 SQIVND (reference sequence). CDR3 size: 17 residues. The CDR3 sequence is CASTPPLAGVATGELFF. For the CDR3, the DNA is TGTGCCAGTACCCCCCCACTCGCAGGGGTCGCTACCGGGGAGCTGTTTTTT.

The chain couples TRBV10-1 to TRBJ2-5; weak D call: TRBD1 (6 bases). Per germline, CDR1 WNHNN and CDR2 SYGVQD (reference sequence). This CDR3 comprises 14 residues. The ends were cut back, 0 bases at V and 4 bases at J, with 9 bases in the middle. CDR3 in DNA: TGCGCCAGCAGTGAGTCGGGCAGGGGAGAGACCCAGTACTTC. Its protein product is CASSESGRGETQYF.

The rearrangement links TRBV19 to TRBJ1-4; D may be TRBD1 (6 bases). The V end was cut by 7 bases, the J end by 6 bases, with 18 bases between. The CDR3 extends over 15 amino acids. The germline V gene encodes CDR1 LNHDA and CDR2 SQIVND (reference sequence). The CDR3 protein is CASNRQGHVDEKLFF. In DNA form, the CDR3 reads TGTGCCAGTAACCGCCAGGGGCATGTAGATGAAAAACTGTTTTTT.

The V and J genes are TRBV28 and TRBJ2-1, with TRBD2 matching 13 bases. The junction had 3 bases not matched to a gene; V was cut back by 7 bases and J by 9 bases. Germline V gene lookup returns CDR1 MDHEN and CDR2 SYDVKM. This CDR3 comprises 13 residues. CDR3 coding DNA: TGTGCCAGCACAACTAGCGGGAGGGGTGAGCAGTTCTTC. Encoded protein: CASTTSGRGEQFF.

The chain is built from TRBV14 and TRBJ2-3; D possibly corresponds to TRBD2 (5 bases). From germline, CDR1 is SGHDN and CDR2 FVKESK. This CDR3 region has 17 residues. V lost 0 bases, J lost 2 bases, and 15 bases lay in between. The CDR3 DNA reads TGTGCCAGCAGCCAAGATTTGGGAAGCGGTTACACAGATACGCAGTATTTT. It encodes CASSQDLGSGYTDTQYF.

DNA for the CDR3: TGCGCCAGCAGCGGGCAGGCTAATCAGCCCCAGCATTTT. Protein sequence: CASSGQANQPQHF. The chain uses TRBV10-2 and TRBJ1-5; D unresolved. Trimming removed 6 bases at V and 4 bases at J, with 10 bases between. Per the germline V gene, CDR1 is WSHSY and CDR2 is SAAADI. This CDR3 region has 13 residues.

This chain links TRBV9 with TRBJ2-1; TRBD2 agrees at 7 bases. The CDR3 contains 15 residues. J gave up 5 bases and V 5 bases, and 10 bases lay outside the gene matches. Germline assignment: CDR1 SGDLS and CDR2 YYNGEE. The CDR3 DNA reads as TGTGCCAGCAGTAGAGCGGGAAAAGGAAACAATGAGCAGTTCTTC. It translates to CASSRAGKGNNEQFF.

The V gene is TRBV11-1, the J gene TRBJ2-7; D remains unclear. Deletions cut 1 base from V and 7 bases from J, with 8 bases between. CDR3 length: 12 amino acids. Germline-derived CDR1 and CDR2 are SGHAT and FQDESV (reference sequence). The CDR3, as DNA: TGTGCCAGCAGCTTAGTTGGTGGGGAGCAGTACTTC. Amino acid sequence: CASSLVGGEQYF.

The sample holds a few counts of this clone. This chain connects TRBV7-2 to TRBJ2-3; TRBD2 matches 12 bases. Germline V gene data show CDR1 as SGHTA and CDR2 as FQGNSA. J gave up 0 bases and V 5 bases, and 6 bases lay outside the gene matches. The CDR3 is made up of 17 amino acids. The CDR3, as DNA: TGTGCCAGCAGCCCAAGACTAGCGGGGGCTAGCACAGATACGCAGTATTTT. It encodes CASSPRLAGASTDTQYF.